These T cell receptor beta chains were read from a single sample in a study of blood T cells in healthy people across ages. MiXCR, applied by TCRdb to the 5' RACE reads, yields one record per CDR3 protein. The repertoire holds over a million distinct CDR3 sequences, with roughly 59% as singletons. The sequenced sample was blood. The receptors were sampled from a man aged 18 to 35 in good health. Both conserved end residues are part of each CDR3. A D gene is named only where the DNA matches it firmly. Clone size is stated in some rows and not others, as once, few, many or a class when expanded.

size	V	D	J	DNA	CDR3
NA	TRBV4-1	NA	TRBJ1-3	TGCGCCAGCAGCCCCCAGGAATATACTGGAAACACCATATATTTT	CASSPQEYTGNTIYF
NA	TRBV6-5	NA	TRBJ2-5	TGTGCCAGCACCGGGACTTTACAAGAGACCCAGTACTTC	CASTGTLQETQYF
NA	TRBV6-1	NA	TRBJ2-1	TGTGCCAGCAGTGAAAGTTTTGAGGGGGGGAATGAGCAGTTCTTC	CASSESFEGGNEQFF
NA	TRBV4-3	NA	TRBJ2-1	TGCGCCAGCAGCCAAGGGGGGGTCAATGAGCAGTTCTTC	CASSQGGVNEQFF
NA	TRBV12-3/TRBV12-4	NA	TRBJ2-7	TGTGCCAGCAGTTTATATGGCCCGAGCTCCTACGAGCAGTACTTC	CASSLYGPSSYEQYF
NA	TRBV7-2	TRBD1	TRBJ2-7	TGTGCCAGCAGTGGGGACAGGAGACTCTCCGAGCAGTACTTC	CASSGDRRLSEQYF
NA	TRBV3-1	TRBD1	TRBJ2-3	TGTGCCAGCAGCCATTATACAGGGGACCCGACGCAGTATTTT	CASSHYTGDPTQYF
NA	TRBV6-1	TRBD1	TRBJ1-2	TGTGCCATGGGACAGGGAATCTATGGCTACACCTTC	CAMGQGIYGYTF
few	TRBV14	NA	TRBJ2-7	TGTGCCAGCAGCCAAGATCTCGGTGGTACTAAGTCCTACGAGCAGTACTTC	CASSQDLGGTKSYEQYF
NA	TRBV5-4	TRBD1	TRBJ1-6	TGTGCCAGCAGCCAGGACAGGGATGCTAATTCACCCCTCCACTTT	CASSQDRDANSPLHF
NA	TRBV3-1	TRBD2	TRBJ2-5	TGTGCCAGCAGCCAAGATACGGGAGGGAACCGAGAGACCCAGTACTTC	CASSQDTGGNRETQYF
few	TRBV6-5	NA	TRBJ2-5	TGTGCCAGCAGTTATTTGATTAGGGGGGAAGAGACCCAGTACTTC	CASSYLIRGEETQYF